One and the same sample provided the 10 T cell receptor beta chains below, sequenced in a study of identical twins. TCRdb passed the 5' RACE reads through MiXCR, listing each CDR3 protein once. The repertoire holds about 890,000 distinct CDR3 sequences, with roughly an eighth as singletons. Another study also made use of these data, one on yellow fever vaccine responses in identical twins.

Sequenced: PBMCs. These receptor sequences come from a woman between 18 and 30 years old in good health.

This clonotype was seen at least ten times. The rearrangement joins TRBV6-1 to TRBJ2-2, with TRBD2 matching 12 bases. With 6 bases clipped from V and 5 bases from J, the junction kept 4 bases outside the gene matches. The CDR3 extends over 15 amino acids. Per germline, CDR1 MNHNS and CDR2 SASEGT. The CDR3 here is CASSRGLAGTGELFF. CDR3 DNA: TGTGCCAGCAGCCGAGGACTAGCGGGGACCGGGGAGCTGTTTTTT.

This clonotype was seen a few times. This sequence joins TRBV7-8 and TRBJ1-1; D perhaps matches TRBD1 (5 bases). The CDR3 spans 16 residues. Trimming stripped 4 bases from V and 0 bases from J, with 15 bases between. The germline gives CDR1 SGHVS, CDR2 FQNEAQ. In DNA, the CDR3 is TGTGCCAGCAGCTCCGGTCGGGACTATATGAACACTGAAGCTTTCTTT. Encoded protein: CASSSGRDYMNTEAFF.

The V call is TRBV2, the J call TRBJ2-1, with 9 bases that match TRBD1. The CDR3 loop spans 15 amino acids. CDR1 and CDR2 (germline): SNHLY, FYNNEI. V trimming: 8 bases; J trimming: 9 bases; junction bases outside the gene matches: 14. CDR3: CASASGTGIAVEQFF. CDR3 sequence (DNA): TGTGCCAGCGCTTCCGGGACAGGGATCGCGGTTGAGCAGTTCTTC. The whole variable domain, remainder taken from reference TRBV2 and TRBJ2-1, is EPEVTQTPSHQVTQMGQEVILRCVPISNHLYFYWYRQILGQKVEFLVSFYNNEISEKSEIFDDQFSVERPDGSNFTLKIRSTKLEDSAMYFCASASGTGIAVEQFFGPGTRLTVL.

The table lists this clonotype with a few counts. V gene TRBV28 combines with J gene TRBJ2-7; D is undetermined. Germline-derived CDR1 and CDR2 are MDHEN and SYDVKM. This CDR3 has 14 amino acids. V was trimmed by 4 bases and J by 2 bases, leaving 12 bases between them. The CDR3 is CASSSPRATYEQYF. The CDR3 DNA follows: TGTGCCAGCAGTTCCCCACGAGCGACCTACGAGCAGTACTTC.

The chain links TRBV9 to TRBJ2-7, with 9 bases that match TRBD1. V was clipped by 0 bases and J by 4 bases; unmatched bases: 5. Per the germline V gene, CDR1 is SGDLS and CDR2 is YYNGEE. The CDR3 loop spans 15 amino acids. CDR3 sequence reads: CASSVGGDRVYEQYF. The CDR3 DNA reads as TGTGCCAGCAGCGTAGGGGGGGACAGGGTATACGAGCAGTACTTC.

The chain employs TRBV3-1 and TRBJ2-1; D is ambiguous. Germline-derived CDR1 and CDR2 are LGHDT and YNNKEL (reference sequence). The length of the CDR3 is 14 residues. Between the trimmed V and J ends, which lost 0 bases and 5 bases, there was a span of 8 bases. CDR3 sequence: CASSQDPQDNEQFF. The CDR3 nucleotides read TGTGCCAGCAGCCAAGATCCCCAGGACAATGAGCAGTTCTTC.

V and J are TRBV6-1 and TRBJ2-5; TRBD2 matches 7 bases. Germline V gives CDR1 MNHNS, CDR2 SASEGT. CDR3 length: 15 residues. J was trimmed by 0 bases and V by 2 bases; bases with no gene match: 3. The CDR3 region has the DNA TGTGCCAGCAGTGAATTGCGGGGGTACCAAGAGACCCAGTACTTC. It yields the protein CASSELRGYQETQYF.

This clonotype was found many times. This rearrangement joins TRBV2 to TRBJ2-6, with D unresolved. V dropped 8 bases and J dropped 0 bases, with 17 bases sitting between them. The CDR3 is made up of 17 amino acids. Germline V gene data show CDR1 as SNHLY and CDR2 as FYNNEI. The CDR3 loop reads CASVGRIQSSGANVLTF. The DNA of the CDR3 is TGTGCCAGCGTCGGCAGGATTCAGAGCTCTGGGGCCAACGTCCTGACTTTC.

This clonotype was seen only a few times. This chain links TRBV10-3 with TRBJ2-5, with 10 nucleotides matching TRBD1. Unmatched junction bases numbered 3, after V lost 4 bases and J lost 4 bases. The CDR3 totals 14 residues. The germline gives CDR1 ENHRY, CDR2 SYGVKD. CDR3 in amino acids: CAISGRQGAETQYF. CDR3 DNA: TGTGCCATCAGTGGGAGACAGGGGGCAGAGACCCAGTACTTC.

This clonotype was observed a few times. The chain joins TRBV24-1 to TRBJ2-7, with 9 bases fitting TRBD1. From germline, CDR1 is KGHDR and CDR2 SFDVKD. The CDR3 is 16 residues long. V shed 1 base, J shed 7 bases, and the junction held 10 bases outside the gene matches. CDR3 sequence reads: CATSDFETGGSGEQYV. For the CDR3, the DNA is TGTGCCACCAGTGATTTCGAGACAGGGGGTTCTGGAGAGCAGTACGTC.